This TCR beta chain appears in the sequencing data of a study of blood T cells in healthy people across ages. Notes on the study in general: Roughly linear declines in TCR beta diversity per million T cells occurred with age.

Turning to this clonotype: Antigen specificity is unknown.

With a J-beta primer mix and a sample-barcoded 5' primer, a second PCR ran 7 to 11 cycles. TCRdb re-derived calls from the 5' RACE reads in MiXCR, one entry per CDR3 protein. The sample contains about 670,000 distinct CDR3 sequences, approximately 40% of which appear only once. The length of the CDR3 is 11 residues. CDR1 is DFQATT and CDR2 is SNEGSKA in the germline V gene (reference sequence). The V end was cut by 5 bases, the J end by 7 bases, with 9 bases between. Sequenced sample: blood. This chain uses TRBV20-1 with TRBJ1-5; D not resolved. The receptor's source is a man older than 75 in good health. The CDR3 bases are TGCAGTGCTGGCGCGACGCAGCCCCAGCATTTT. Translated, it gives CSAGATQPQHF.